This TCR beta chain was captured by sequencing in a study of blood T cell repertoires in COVID-19 (dated by TCRdb to 2018 to 2020). Some background on the complete study: ImmuneRACE Cohort 3 recovered participants were defined by two consecutive negative NP/OP PCR tests, healthcare professional clearance, or symptom resolution. Samples from collaborators originated in the United States, Italy and Spain and spanned both the acute and convalescent phases of COVID-19. The prospective study material was composed of cDNA or gDNA derived from T cells, B-cell-depleted T cells, or PBMCs. The dataset comprised deeply sampled blood TCRbeta repertoires from subjects exposed to, actively infected with, or recovered from COVID-19. The repertoires were made available in a free public database intended to serve as a resource for research on the immune response to SARS-CoV-2. Samples came from the ongoing ImmuneRACE study (first 160 participants) plus 1,254 subjects from 6 global collaborators. The sample metadata nearly always contained a de-identified subject ID, COVID-19 status, age in years and sex. Where available, HLA class I and class II types were obtained from metadata supplied by the sample provider rather than from assay-based typing.

Participants in the prospective study were enrolled through a virtual design, were aged about 18 to 90 years, and lived in roughly 26 United States geographic areas. To assign participants to cohorts, the prospective study relied on clinical history that participants themselves reported in a screening survey and a study questionnaire. In the prospective study, whole blood, serum and a nasopharyngeal or oropharyngeal swab were collected from each participant by mobile phlebotomists. Participants in the prospective study had the option to provide additional blood draws and questionnaires over a 2-month period. Before DNA extraction, blood samples from the prospective study were shipped at room temperature or frozen. The immunoSEQ Assay, a bias-controlled multiplex PCR, was used to amplify TCRbeta CDR3 regions from genomic DNA. For the original study's pipeline: The number of nucleated cells in each sample was estimated from the amplification of reference gene primers within the assay. To quantify the absolute abundance of each unique TCRbeta CDR3 rearrangement, sequence reads were collapsed and filtered. For each sample, productive Simpson clonality was calculated by taking the square root of Simpson's diversity index across productive rearrangements. Not all clones reach the TCRdb copy of this immuneACCESS table, which keeps in-frame sequences only. Checked studies attribute under half of the gap to unresolved V genes and leave the rest unexplained. The V and J calls and clone size were taken over from that table, and D and trimming were inferred from the DNA. Within this sample are under 200,000 clones, with roughly 78% of them counted one time only. The ten largest clones add up to 15% to 20% of the sample.

On the study overall, not on this receptor specifically: Clinical and demographic metadata were provided uncurated, with the amount varying by source and participant.

Note on this clone: Its antigen remains undetermined. Base quality data are lacking; no much larger clone is found one base away.

The germline V gene (reference sequence) specifies LGHDT as CDR1 and YNNKEL as CDR2. V drops 0 bases and J drops 5 bases, leaving 11 bases in between. CDR3 length: 15 amino acids, cysteine to phenylalanine. Kept here is only the CDR3 DNA, which spans 45 bases and is read in frame from base 1. The rearranged chain carries TRBV3-1 (or the pseudogene TRBV3-2) and TRBJ1-5; TRBD1 is a weak D gene call, 5 bases matching. The receptor's source is a woman aged 65 to 85 in a cohort exposed to, infected with or recovered from COVID-19 (not recorded which). Sequenced sample: PBMCs or T cells enriched from blood (not recorded which). The DNA sequence is as follows: TGTGCCAGCAGCCAAGAGGGGGGATTCGATCAGCCCCAGCATTTT. Its translation reads: CASSQEGGFDQPQHF.